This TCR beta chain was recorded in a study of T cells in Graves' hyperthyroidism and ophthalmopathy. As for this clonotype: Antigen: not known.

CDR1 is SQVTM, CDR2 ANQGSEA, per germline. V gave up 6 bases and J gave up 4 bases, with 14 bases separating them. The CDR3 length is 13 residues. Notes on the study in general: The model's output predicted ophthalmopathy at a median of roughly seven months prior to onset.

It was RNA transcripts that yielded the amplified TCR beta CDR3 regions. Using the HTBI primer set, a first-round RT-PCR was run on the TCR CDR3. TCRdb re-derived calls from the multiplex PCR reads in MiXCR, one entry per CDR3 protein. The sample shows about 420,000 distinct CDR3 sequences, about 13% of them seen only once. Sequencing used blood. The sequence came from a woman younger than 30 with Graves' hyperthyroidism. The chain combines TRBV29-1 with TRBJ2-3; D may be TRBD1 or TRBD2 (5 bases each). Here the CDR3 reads CSVQRDEADTQYF. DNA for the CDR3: TGCAGCGTACAACGGGACGAGGCAGATACGCAGTATTTT.